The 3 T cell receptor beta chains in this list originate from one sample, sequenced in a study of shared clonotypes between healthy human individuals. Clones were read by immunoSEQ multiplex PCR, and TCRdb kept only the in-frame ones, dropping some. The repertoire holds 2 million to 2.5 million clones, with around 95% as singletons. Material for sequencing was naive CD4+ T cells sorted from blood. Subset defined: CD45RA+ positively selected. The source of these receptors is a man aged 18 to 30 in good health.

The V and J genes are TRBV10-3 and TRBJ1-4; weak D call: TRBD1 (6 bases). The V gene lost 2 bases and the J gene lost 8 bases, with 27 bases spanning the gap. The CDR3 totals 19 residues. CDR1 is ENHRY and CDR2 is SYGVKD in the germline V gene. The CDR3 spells CAISEVPPQTTGLREKLFF. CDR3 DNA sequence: TGTGCCATCAGTGAGGTACCCCCCCAGACCACAGGGTTGCGGGAAAAACTGTTTTTT.

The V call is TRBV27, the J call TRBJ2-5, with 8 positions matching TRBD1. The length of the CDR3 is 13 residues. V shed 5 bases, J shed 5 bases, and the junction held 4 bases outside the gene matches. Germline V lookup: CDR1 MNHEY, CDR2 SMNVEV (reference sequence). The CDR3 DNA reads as TGTGCCAGCAGTGGGGACAGGAGGGAGACCCAGTACTTC. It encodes CASSGDRRETQYF.

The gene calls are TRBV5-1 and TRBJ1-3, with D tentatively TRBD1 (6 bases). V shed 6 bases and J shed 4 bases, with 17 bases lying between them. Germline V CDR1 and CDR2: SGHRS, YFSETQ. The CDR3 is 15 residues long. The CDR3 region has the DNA TGCGCCAGCACCCTCGTGGGGGGGCCGGGAAACACCATATATTTT. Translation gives CASTLVGGPGNTIYF. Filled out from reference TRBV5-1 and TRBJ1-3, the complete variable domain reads KAGVTQTPRYLIKTRGQQVTLSCSPISGHRSVSWYQQTPGQGLQFLFEYFSETQRNKGNFPGRFSGRQFSNSRSEMNVSTLELGDSALYLCASTLVGGPGNTIYFGEGSWLTVV.